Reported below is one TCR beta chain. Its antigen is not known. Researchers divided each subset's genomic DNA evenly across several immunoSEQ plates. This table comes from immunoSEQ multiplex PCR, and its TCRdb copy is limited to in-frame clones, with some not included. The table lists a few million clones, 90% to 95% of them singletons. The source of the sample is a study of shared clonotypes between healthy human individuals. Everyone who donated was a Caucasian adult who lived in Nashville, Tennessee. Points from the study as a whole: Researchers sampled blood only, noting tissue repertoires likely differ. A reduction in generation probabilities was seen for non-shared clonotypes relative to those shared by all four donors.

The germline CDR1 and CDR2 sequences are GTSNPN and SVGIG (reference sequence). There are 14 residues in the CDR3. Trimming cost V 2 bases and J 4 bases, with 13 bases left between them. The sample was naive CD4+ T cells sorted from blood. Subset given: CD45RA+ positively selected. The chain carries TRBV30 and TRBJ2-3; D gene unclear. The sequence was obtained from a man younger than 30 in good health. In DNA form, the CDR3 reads TGTGCCTGGAGTCGTAAAGGAAGGGCAGATACGCAGTATTTT. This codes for CAWSRKGRADTQYF.